This TCR beta chain was recorded in a study of T cell responses to AZD1222 COVID-19 vaccine. V lost 6 bases, J lost 4 bases, and 6 bases lay in between. Germline CDR1 reads MNHEY; CDR2 reads SMNVEV (reference sequence). This CDR3 is 12 amino acids long. Regarding this clone: Its specificity is unknown.

Only in-frame clones appear in the TCRdb table, and some are missing; sequencing was by immunoSEQ multiplex PCR. Of tens of thousands of clones listed, roughly 88% were seen once; the top ten hold over 20%. The study's findings and limits: Per reports, nearly half of all spike-specific TCRs target regions that are unmutated in variants. Females outnumbered males among donors, who were mostly white British; clonal diversity was possibly underestimated. The study identified only five to seven AZD1222 recipients as seropositive at baseline. Regions 160-218 and 743-854 dominated among vaccine-associated CD4 TCRs spanning spike.

The genes are TRBV27 and TRBJ1-4; D remains unclear. The starting material was peripheral blood, obtained on day 0 of AZD1222 vaccination. The clonotype originates from an adult in good health. The CDR3 coding sequence is TGTGCCAGCAGGAGTATTAATGAAAAACTGTTTTTT. Amino acids: CASRSINEKLFF.